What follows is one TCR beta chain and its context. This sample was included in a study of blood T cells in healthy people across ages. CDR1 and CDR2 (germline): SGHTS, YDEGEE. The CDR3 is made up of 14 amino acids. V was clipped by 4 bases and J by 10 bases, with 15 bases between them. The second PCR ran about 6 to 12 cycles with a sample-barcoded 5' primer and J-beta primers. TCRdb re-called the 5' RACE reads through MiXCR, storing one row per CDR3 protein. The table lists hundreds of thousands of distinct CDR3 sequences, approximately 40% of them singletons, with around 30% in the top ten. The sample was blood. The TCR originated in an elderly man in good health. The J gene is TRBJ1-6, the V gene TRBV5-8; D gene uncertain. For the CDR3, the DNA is TGTGCCAGCAGCCCCGGACGGGAAAGGTCACCCCTCCACTTT. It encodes CASSPGRERSPLHF.